A single sample gave rise to the 11 T cell receptor beta chains below, sequenced in a study of regulatory T cells in long-lasting Graves disease. Time point noted: persistent/refractory GD, antithyroid drugs over 5 years with positive TRAb. PBMC RNA was the source of the TCR library. Arm-PCR with iRepertoire HTBI primers amplified the CDR3 regions for these TCR beta libraries. TCRdb redid the calling of the multiplex PCR reads with MiXCR, one entry per CDR3 protein. Of 650,000 to 700,000 distinct CDR3 sequences detected, about 32% appear once; the ten largest clones hold around 42%. The sample in question was peripheral blood mononuclear cells (PBMCs), obtained when the disease was refractory, from a patient treated with antithyroid drugs. These TCRs come from a female donor with Graves disease.

This clonotype has just a few counts. The genes are TRBV6-1 and TRBJ2-5; no clear D gene. CDR3 length: 12 amino acids. V was pared by 8 bases and J by 2 bases, with 9 bases between. Germline values: CDR1 MNHNS, CDR2 SASEGT. The CDR3 DNA reads TGTGCCAGCGGAGTAGTACAAGAGACCCAGTACTTC. Translating gives CASGVVQETQYF.

CDR3 sequence (DNA): TGTGCCAGCAGTTATCGGGCTAGCGGGAGGGCGGGCACTCAGTACTTC. Protein product: CASSYRASGRAGTQYF. The rearrangement uses TRBV6-9 and TRBJ2-4, with 12 bases that match TRBD2. Germline V gene sequence: CDR1 MNHGY, CDR2 SVAAGI. This CDR3 comprises 16 residues. V gave up 2 bases and J gave up 12 bases; unmatched junction bases: 11.

The V gene is TRBV7-3, the J gene TRBJ1-2; D is uncertain. From germline, CDR1 is SGHTA and CDR2 FQGTGA. V was shortened by 5 bases and J by 2 bases, with 15 bases between the two germline ends. The CDR3 is made up of 15 amino acids. CDR3 sequence (DNA): TGTGCCAGCAGCCCCTCGGTTGGGCTGAACTATGGCTACACCTTC. Amino acids: CASSPSVGLNYGYTF.

This clonotype has at least ten counts. The CDR3 DNA is TGTGCCAGCAGTTTAGACAGATCCTACGAGCAGTACTTC. Translation: CASSLDRSYEQYF. The chain links TRBV27 to TRBJ2-7, with D possibly TRBD1 on 5 matching bases. The CDR3 length is 13 residues. Trimming stripped 2 bases from V and 1 base from J, with 6 bases between. Germline CDR1 and CDR2: MNHEY and SMNVEV (reference sequence).

J is TRBJ2-7 and V is TRBV11-2; no clear D gene. The CDR3 has 14 residues. V dropped 1 base and J dropped 5 bases, with 12 bases sitting between them. Per the germline V gene, CDR1 is SGHAT and CDR2 is FQNNGV. DNA of the CDR3: TGTGCCAGCAGCTTAGTGGGAACGGTCCACGAGCAGTACTTC. Its protein product is CASSLVGTVHEQYF.

The DNA for the CDR3 is TGTGCCAGTACCAGCCTACAGGGGGCAAGGAACACTGAAGCTTTCTTT. This encodes CASTSLQGARNTEAFF. V is TRBV19 and J is TRBJ1-1; 9 bases map to TRBD1. After removal of 7 bases from V and 1 base from J, the junction contained 10 bases not matched to a gene. The CDR3 runs 16 residues. The germline V gene encodes CDR1 LNHDA and CDR2 SQIVND (reference sequence).

This clonotype was detected only a few times. The V call is TRBV11-2, the J call TRBJ1-6, with D uncertain. Trimming removed 1 base from V and 12 bases from J, with 4 bases in between. From germline, CDR1 is SGHAT and CDR2 FQNNGV. This CDR3 comprises 11 residues. The DNA of the CDR3 is TGTGCCAGCAGCTTAGTTGGACCCCTCCACTTT. It specifies CASSLVGPLHF.

This clonotype was detected ten times or more. The chain is built from TRBV2 and TRBJ1-6; no reliable D call. V lost 6 bases to trimming and J lost 3 bases, with 21 bases between them. From germline, CDR1 is SNHLY and CDR2 FYNNEI. The CDR3 extends over 18 amino acids. The CDR3 nucleotides read TGTGCCAGCAGGGGCGTGTACGGTACCACTCGCTATAATTCACCCCTCCACTTT. Translation gives CASRGVYGTTRYNSPLHF.

V gene TRBV5-1 combines with J gene TRBJ2-7, with D perhaps matching TRBD2 (6 bases). V shed 2 bases and J shed 4 bases, with 13 bases lying between them. The CDR3 runs 14 residues. Germline CDR1 and CDR2: SGHRS and YFSETQ. The CDR3 here is CASSFLEGSYEQYF. In nucleotides, the CDR3 is TGCGCCAGCAGCTTCCTGGAGGGTAGTTACGAGCAGTACTTC.

V usage is TRBV4-1 and J usage is TRBJ2-7, with D perhaps matching TRBD2 (6 bases). Germline CDR1 reads MGHRA; CDR2 reads YSYEKL. The CDR3 covers 14 residues. The ends were cut back, 4 bases at V and 3 bases at J, with 13 bases in the middle. The CDR3 region has the DNA TGCGCCAGCAGCCTGCGGGACGGAATCTACGAGCAGTACTTC. This translates into CASSLRDGIYEQYF.

The chain recombines TRBV28 with TRBJ1-2; D may be TRBD1 (6 bases). V lost 5 bases and J lost 3, with 13 bases in between. Germline values: CDR1 MDHEN, CDR2 SYDVKM. This CDR3 spans 14 amino acids. The CDR3 coding sequence is TGTGCCAGCAGTGACCAGGGGACCTACTATGGCTACACCTTC. This sequence encodes CASSDQGTYYGYTF.